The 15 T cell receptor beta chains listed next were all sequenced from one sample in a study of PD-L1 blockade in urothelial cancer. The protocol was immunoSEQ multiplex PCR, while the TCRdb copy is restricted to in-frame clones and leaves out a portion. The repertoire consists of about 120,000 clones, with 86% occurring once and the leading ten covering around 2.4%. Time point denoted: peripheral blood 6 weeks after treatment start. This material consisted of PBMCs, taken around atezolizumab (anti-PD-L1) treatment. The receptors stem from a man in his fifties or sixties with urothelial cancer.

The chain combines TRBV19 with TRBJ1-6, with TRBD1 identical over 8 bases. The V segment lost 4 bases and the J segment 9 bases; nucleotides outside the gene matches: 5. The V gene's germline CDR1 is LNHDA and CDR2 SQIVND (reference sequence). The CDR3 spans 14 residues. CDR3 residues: CASSTTGVGSPLHF. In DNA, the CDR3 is TGTGCCAGTAGTACGACAGGGGTGGGTTCACCCCTCCACTTT.

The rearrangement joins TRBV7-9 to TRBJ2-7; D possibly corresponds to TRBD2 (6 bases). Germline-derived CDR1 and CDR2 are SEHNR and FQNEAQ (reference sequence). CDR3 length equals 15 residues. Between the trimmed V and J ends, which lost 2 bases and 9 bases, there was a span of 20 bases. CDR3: CASSLSGTGGPGQYF. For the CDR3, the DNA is TGTGCCAGCAGCTTATCCGGGACCGGAGGGCCTGGGCAGTACTTC.

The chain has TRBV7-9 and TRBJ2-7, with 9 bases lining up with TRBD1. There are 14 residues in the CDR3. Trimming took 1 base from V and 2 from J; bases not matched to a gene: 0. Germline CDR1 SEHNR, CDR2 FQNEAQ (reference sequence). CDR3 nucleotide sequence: TGTGCCAGCAGCTTAGGGACAGGGGCCTACGAGCAGTACTTC. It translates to CASSLGTGAYEQYF. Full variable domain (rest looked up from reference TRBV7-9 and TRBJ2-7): DTGVSQNPRHKITKRGQNVTFRCDPISEHNRLYWYRQTLGQGPEFLTYFQNEAQLEKSRLLSDRFSAERPKGSFSTLEIQRTEQGDSAMYLCASSLGTGAYEQYFGPGTRLTVT.

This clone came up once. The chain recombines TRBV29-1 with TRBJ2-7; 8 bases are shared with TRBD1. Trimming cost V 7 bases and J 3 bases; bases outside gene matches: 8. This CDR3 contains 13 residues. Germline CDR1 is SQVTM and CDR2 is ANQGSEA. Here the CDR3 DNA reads TGCAGCGCTAAAGGACAGGGCGGCTACGAGCAGTACTTC. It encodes CSAKGQGGYEQYF.

The CDR3 sequence: CASSLYSDTQYF. The DNA of the CDR3 is TGTGCCAGCAGCTTGTACTCTGATACGCAGTATTTT. The chain recombines TRBV5-6 with TRBJ2-3; D unclear. The CDR3 totals 12 residues. Trimming removed 1 base at V and 6 bases at J, with 6 bases between. The germline CDR1 and CDR2 sequences are SGHDT and YYEEEE.

The CDR3 reads CASRENLSGNTIYF. The DNA for the CDR3 is TGCGCCAGCAGGGAGAACCTCTCTGGAAACACCATATATTTT. The chain employs TRBV5-1 and TRBJ1-3; D unclear. This CDR3 spans 14 amino acids. V was cut by 5 bases and J by 0 bases, with 9 bases left in between. CDR1 is SGHRS, CDR2 YFSETQ, per germline. Full variable domain (rest looked up from reference TRBV5-1 and TRBJ1-3): KAGVTQTPRYLIKTRGQQVTLSCSPISGHRSVSWYQQTPGQGLQFLFEYFSETQRNKGNFPGRFSGRQFSNSRSEMNVSTLELGDSALYLCASRENLSGNTIYFGEGSWLTVV.

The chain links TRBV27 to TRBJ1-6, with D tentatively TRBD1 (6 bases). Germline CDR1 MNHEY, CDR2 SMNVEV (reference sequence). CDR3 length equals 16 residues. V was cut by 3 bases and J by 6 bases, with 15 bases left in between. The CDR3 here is CASSFQLTGSNSPLHF. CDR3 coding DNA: TGTGCCAGCAGTTTCCAGCTAACAGGGAGTAATTCACCCCTCCACTTT.

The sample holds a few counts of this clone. CDR3 bases: TGTGCCAGCAGCCCGGGTCTCTATGGCTACACCTTC. Translated, it gives CASSPGLYGYTF. The rearrangement joins TRBV7-2 to TRBJ1-2; D remains unclear. Deletions cut 5 bases from V and 4 bases from J, with 8 bases between. The CDR3 spans 12 residues. Germline V gene data show CDR1 as SGHTA and CDR2 as FQGNSA.

The CDR3 loop is CASFWGAGAYNEQFF. CDR3 DNA: TGTGCCAGCTTCTGGGGAGCGGGAGCCTACAATGAGCAGTTCTTC. The V gene is TRBV6-4, the J gene TRBJ2-1, with 8 bases lining up with TRBD2. The germline gives CDR1 MRHNA, CDR2 SNTAGT. Trimming removed 8 bases from V and 2 bases from J; junction bases left unmatched: 8. The CDR3 length is 15 residues.

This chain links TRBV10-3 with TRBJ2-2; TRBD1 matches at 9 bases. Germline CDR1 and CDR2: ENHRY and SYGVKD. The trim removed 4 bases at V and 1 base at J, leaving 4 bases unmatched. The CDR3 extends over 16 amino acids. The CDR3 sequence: CAISGTGDRNTGELFF. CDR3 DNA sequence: TGTGCCATCAGTGGGACAGGGGACAGGAACACCGGGGAGCTGTTTTTT.

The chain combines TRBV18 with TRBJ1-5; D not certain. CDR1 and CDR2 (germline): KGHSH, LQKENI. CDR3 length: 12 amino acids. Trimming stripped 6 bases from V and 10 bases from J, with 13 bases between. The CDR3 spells CASSRGDVPQHF. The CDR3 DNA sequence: TGTGCCAGCTCGCGGGGTGACGTTCCCCAGCATTTT.

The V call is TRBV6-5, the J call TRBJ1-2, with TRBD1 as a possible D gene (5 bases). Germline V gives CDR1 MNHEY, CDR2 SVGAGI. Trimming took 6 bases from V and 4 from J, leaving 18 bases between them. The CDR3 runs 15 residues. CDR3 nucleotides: TGTGCCAGCAGAGGGAGGGGACCCATTATCTATGGCTACACCTTC. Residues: CASRGRGPIIYGYTF.

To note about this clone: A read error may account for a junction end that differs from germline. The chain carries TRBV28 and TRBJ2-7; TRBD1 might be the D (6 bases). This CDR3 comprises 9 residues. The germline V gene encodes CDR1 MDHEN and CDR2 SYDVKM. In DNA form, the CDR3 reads TGTGCCAGCAGTTACCGGGACAAGTTC. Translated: CASSYRDKF.

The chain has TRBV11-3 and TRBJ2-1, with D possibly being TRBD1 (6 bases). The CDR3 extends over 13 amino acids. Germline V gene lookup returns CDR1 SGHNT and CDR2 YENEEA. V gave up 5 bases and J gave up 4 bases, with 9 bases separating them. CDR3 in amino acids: CASSDDRYNEQFF. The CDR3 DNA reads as TGTGCCAGCAGCGATGACAGGTACAATGAGCAGTTCTTC.

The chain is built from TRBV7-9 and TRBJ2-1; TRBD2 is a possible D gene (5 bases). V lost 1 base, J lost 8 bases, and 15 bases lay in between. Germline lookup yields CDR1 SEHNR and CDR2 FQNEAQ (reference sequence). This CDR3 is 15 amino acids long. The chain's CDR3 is CASSLVIARGDEQFF. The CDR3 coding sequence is TGTGCCAGCAGCTTAGTGATAGCGAGAGGCGATGAGCAGTTCTTC.